This is a list of T cell receptor beta chains from one sample in a study of breast tumors, draining lymph nodes, adjacent tissues. Using its own MiXCR run on the multiplex PCR reads, TCRdb lists one record per CDR3 protein. The sample lists approximately 230,000 distinct CDR3 sequences; under 40% were seen once. Sequencing was carried out using axillary lymph node tissue. The receptor set was obtained from a female donor with breast cancer. Some clones in this sample may be carry-over from other donors' samples. Each CDR3 is given with its conserved first and last residue. Fields, in order: clone size, V gene, D gene, J gene, CDR3 DNA, CDR3 protein. A D gene is named only where the DNA matches it firmly. Size is stated for part of the rows, as once, few or many counts, or as a class when the clone is expanded.

size: many
V: TRBV4-1
D: -
J: TRBJ1-2
DNA: TGCGCCAGCAGCCAAACCGGGACTAGGAACTATGGCTACACCTTC
CDR3: CASSQTGTRNYGYTF

size: -
V: TRBV11-1
D: -
J: TRBJ1-3
DNA: TGTGCCAGCAGCGACACAGGGTCCGGAAACACCATATATTTT
CDR3: CASSDTGSGNTIYF

size: many
V: TRBV10-3
D: TRBD2
J: TRBJ2-3
DNA: TGTGCCATCAGTGGGACTAGCGGGGGGCACACAGATACGCAGTATTTT
CDR3: CAISGTSGGHTDTQYF

size: many
V: TRBV19
D: -
J: TRBJ2-1
DNA: TGTGCCAGTAGTATGGTAGCGCTAAGCAATGAGCAGTTCTTC
CDR3: CASSMVALSNEQFF

size: -
V: TRBV5-1
D: TRBD1
J: TRBJ2-1
DNA: TGCGCCAGCAGCCCCCTAGCTCGACAGGGGGCAGGTGGGCAGTTCTTC
CDR3: CASSPLARQGAGGQFF

size: -
V: TRBV10-3
D: -
J: TRBJ1-6
DNA: TGTGCCATCAGTGAGGGGGGGAATAATTCACCCCTCCACTTT
CDR3: CAISEGGNNSPLHF

size: -
V: TRBV19
D: -
J: TRBJ1-5
DNA: TGTGCCAGTAGTCTGGGGGGGGCTTATCAGCCCCAGCATTTT
CDR3: CASSLGGAYQPQHF

size: many
V: TRBV20-1
D: TRBD1
J: TRBJ1-2
DNA: TGCAGTGCTAGAGGGGGACAGGGGAATAACTATGGCTACACCTTC
CDR3: CSARGGQGNNYGYTF

size: many
V: TRBV3-1
D: -
J: TRBJ1-6
DNA: TGTGCCAGCAGCAAGAGCTCCTATAATTCACCCCTCCACTTT
CDR3: CASSKSSYNSPLHF

size: few
V: TRBV27
D: -
J: TRBJ1-6
DNA: TGTGCCAGCAGCCCGGGGGCGAGGGATTCACCCCTCCACTTT
CDR3: CASSPGARDSPLHF

size: -
V: TRBV29-1
D: -
J: TRBJ1-1
DNA: TGCAGCGTTGTGGGAGGTTGGCTCACTGAAGCTTTCTTT
CDR3: CSVVGGWLTEAFF

size: few
V: TRBV6-6
D: -
J: TRBJ1-2
DNA: TGTGCCAGCAGTGGGTCACGGACCGACTCCTACTATGGCTACACCTTC
CDR3: CASSGSRTDSYYGYTF

size: many
V: TRBV7-9
D: -
J: TRBJ2-7
DNA: TGTGCCAGCAGCCGGACTTCTCTTACGGACGAGCAGTACTTC
CDR3: CASSRTSLTDEQYF

size: -
V: TRBV2
D: TRBD1
J: TRBJ1-5
DNA: TGTGCCAGCAATGCGGGACAGGGCTACAATGAGCAGCCCCAGCATTTT
CDR3: CASNAGQGYNEQPQHF

size: -
V: TRBV6-1
D: TRBD2
J: TRBJ2-1
DNA: TGTGCCAGCAGGCCGGGACTAAGGTACAATGAGCAGTTCTTC
CDR3: CASRPGLRYNEQFF

size: few
V: TRBV6-4
D: -
J: TRBJ2-1
DNA: TGCGCCAGCAGTGTGGGTCCAGAGCAGTTCTTC
CDR3: CASSVGPEQFF

size: many
V: TRBV2
D: TRBD2
J: TRBJ2-2
DNA: TGTGCCAGCACTGTCCGGGGGGGAGAAACCGGGGAGCTGTTTTTT
CDR3: CASTVRGGETGELFF

size: many
V: TRBV7-2
D: -
J: TRBJ2-2
DNA: TGTGCCAGCAGCGCAGGGGGGACCGGGGAGCTGTTTTTT
CDR3: CASSAGGTGELFF

size: many
V: TRBV11-3
D: -
J: TRBJ2-3
DNA: TGTGCCAGCAGCTTAGACCCCAGGGGAGTAAGGTACACAGATACGCAGTATTTT
CDR3: CASSLDPRGVRYTDTQYF

size: few
V: TRBV10-1
D: -
J: TRBJ2-5
DNA: TGCGCCAGCAGTAGGGAGAGGGGTCTTGGGGAGACCCAGTACTTC
CDR3: CASSRERGLGETQYF

size: -
V: TRBV7-3
D: TRBD2
J: TRBJ2-5
DNA: TGTGCCAGCAGCCTAGCGGGAGGGATCCAAGAGACCCAACACTTC
CDR3: CASSLAGGIQETQHF

size: -
V: TRBV5-6
D: TRBD1
J: TRBJ1-5
DNA: TGTGCCAGCAGCCAGGGACAGGGCGGGGTCAATCAGCCCCAGCATTTT
CDR3: CASSQGQGGVNQPQHF